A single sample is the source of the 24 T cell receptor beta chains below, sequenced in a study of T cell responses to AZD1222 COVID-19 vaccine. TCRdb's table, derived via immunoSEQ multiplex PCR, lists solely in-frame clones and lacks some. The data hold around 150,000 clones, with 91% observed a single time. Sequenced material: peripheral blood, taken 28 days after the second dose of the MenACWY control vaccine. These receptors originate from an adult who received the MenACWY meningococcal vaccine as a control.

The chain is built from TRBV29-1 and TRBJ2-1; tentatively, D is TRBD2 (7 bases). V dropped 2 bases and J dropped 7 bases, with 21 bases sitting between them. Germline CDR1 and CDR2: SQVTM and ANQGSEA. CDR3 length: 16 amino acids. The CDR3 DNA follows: TGCAGCGTTGAACCGCGGCTAGGGGGGGGATTTAATGAGCAGTTCTTC. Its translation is CSVEPRLGGGFNEQFF.

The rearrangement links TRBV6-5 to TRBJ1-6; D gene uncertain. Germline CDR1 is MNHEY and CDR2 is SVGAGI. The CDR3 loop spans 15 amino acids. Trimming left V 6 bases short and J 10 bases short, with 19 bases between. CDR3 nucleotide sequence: TGTGCCAGCAGCCCCCTCGAGGGCGGCGGGTCACCCCTCCACTTT. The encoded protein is CASSPLEGGGSPLHF.

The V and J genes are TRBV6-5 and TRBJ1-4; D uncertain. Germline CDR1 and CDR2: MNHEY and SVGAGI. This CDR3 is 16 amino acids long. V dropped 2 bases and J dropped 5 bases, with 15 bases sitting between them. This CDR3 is CASSYGWGTRNEKLFF. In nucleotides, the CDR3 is TGTGCCAGCAGTTACGGTTGGGGTACCAGAAATGAAAAACTGTTTTTT.

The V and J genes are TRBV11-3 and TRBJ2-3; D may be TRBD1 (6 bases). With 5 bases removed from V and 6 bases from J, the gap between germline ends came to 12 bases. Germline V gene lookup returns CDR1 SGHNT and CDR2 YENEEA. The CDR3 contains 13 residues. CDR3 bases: TGTGCCAGCAGCACTCAGGGGCGGGATACGCAGTATTTT. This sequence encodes CASSTQGRDTQYF.

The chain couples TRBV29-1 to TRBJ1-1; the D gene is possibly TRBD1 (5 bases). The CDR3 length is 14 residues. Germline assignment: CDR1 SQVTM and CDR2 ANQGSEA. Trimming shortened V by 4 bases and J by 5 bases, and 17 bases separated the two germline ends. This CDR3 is CSVGPGQGMTEAFF. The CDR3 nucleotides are TGCAGCGTTGGCCCGGGGCAGGGAATGACTGAAGCTTTCTTT.

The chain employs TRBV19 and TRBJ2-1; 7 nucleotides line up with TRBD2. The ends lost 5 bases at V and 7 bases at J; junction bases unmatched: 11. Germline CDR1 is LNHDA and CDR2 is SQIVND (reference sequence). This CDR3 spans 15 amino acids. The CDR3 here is CASSPSTAGANEQFF. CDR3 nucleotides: TGTGCCAGTAGTCCCTCGACGGCGGGAGCTAATGAGCAGTTCTTC.

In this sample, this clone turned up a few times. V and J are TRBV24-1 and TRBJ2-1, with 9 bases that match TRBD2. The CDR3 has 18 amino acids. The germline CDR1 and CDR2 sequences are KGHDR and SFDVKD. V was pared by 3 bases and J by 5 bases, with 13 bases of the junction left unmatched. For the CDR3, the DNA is TGTGCCACCAGTGATACCCGTAGCGGGAGTTTTGCTGACAATGAGCAGTTCTTC. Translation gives CATSDTRSGSFADNEQFF.

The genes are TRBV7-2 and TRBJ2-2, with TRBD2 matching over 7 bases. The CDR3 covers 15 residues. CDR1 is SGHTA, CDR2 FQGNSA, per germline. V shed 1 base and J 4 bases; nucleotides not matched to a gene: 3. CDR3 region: CASSLVGGSTGELFF. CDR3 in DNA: TGTGCCAGCAGCTTAGTTGGCGGGAGCACCGGGGAGCTGTTTTTT.

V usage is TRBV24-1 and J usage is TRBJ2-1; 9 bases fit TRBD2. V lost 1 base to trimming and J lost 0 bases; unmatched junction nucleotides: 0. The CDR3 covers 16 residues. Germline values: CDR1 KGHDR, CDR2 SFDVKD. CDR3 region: CATSDFSGSSYNEQFF. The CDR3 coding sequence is TGTGCCACCAGTGATTTTAGCGGGAGCTCCTACAATGAGCAGTTCTTC.

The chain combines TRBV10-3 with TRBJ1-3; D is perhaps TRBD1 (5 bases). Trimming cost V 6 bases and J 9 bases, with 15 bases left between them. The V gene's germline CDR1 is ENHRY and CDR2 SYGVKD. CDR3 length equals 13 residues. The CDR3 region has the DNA TGTGCCATCAGACCAGGGAGAAAAGGCACCATATATTTT. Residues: CAIRPGRKGTIYF.

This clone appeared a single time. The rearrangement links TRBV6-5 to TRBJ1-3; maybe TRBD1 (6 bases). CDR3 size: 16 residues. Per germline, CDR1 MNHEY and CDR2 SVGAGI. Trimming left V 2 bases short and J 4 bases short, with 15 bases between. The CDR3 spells CASSYGRTAGGNTIYF. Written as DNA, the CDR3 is TGTGCCAGCAGTTACGGACGGACAGCGGGGGGAAACACCATATATTTT.

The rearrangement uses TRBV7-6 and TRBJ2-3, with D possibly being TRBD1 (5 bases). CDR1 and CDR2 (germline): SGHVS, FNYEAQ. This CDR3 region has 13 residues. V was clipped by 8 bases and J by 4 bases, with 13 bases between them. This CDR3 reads CASSYRSADTQYF. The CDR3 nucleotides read TGTGCCAGCTCCTACAGGAGCGCAGATACGCAGTATTTT.

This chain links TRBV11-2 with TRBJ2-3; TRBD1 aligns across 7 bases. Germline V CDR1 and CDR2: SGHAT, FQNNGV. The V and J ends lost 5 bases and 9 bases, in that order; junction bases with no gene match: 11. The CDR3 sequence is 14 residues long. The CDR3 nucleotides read TGTGCCAGCAGCACAACTGAAACAGGGGTAACGCAGTATTTT. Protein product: CASSTTETGVTQYF.

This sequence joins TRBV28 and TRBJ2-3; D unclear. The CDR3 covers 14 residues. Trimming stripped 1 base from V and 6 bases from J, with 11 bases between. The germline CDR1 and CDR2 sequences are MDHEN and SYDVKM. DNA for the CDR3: TGTGCCAGCAGTTTATCCCCCAGCCGGGATACGCAGTATTTT. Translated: CASSLSPSRDTQYF. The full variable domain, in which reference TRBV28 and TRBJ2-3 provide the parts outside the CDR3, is DVKVTQSSRYLVKRTGEKVFLECVQDMDHENMFWYRQDPGLGLRLIYFSYDVKMKEKGDIPEGYSVSREKKERFSLILESASTNQTSMYLCASSLSPSRDTQYFGPGTRLTVL.

As DNA, the CDR3 is TGTGCCAGTAGTGTGGGACAGACTAGCACAGATACGCAGTATTTT. This encodes CASSVGQTSTDTQYF. This chain links TRBV19 with TRBJ2-3, with 7 nucleotides matching TRBD1. This CDR3 is 15 amino acids long. CDR1 and CDR2 from the germline V gene are LNHDA and SQIVND (reference sequence). The V gene end was trimmed by 5 bases and the J gene end by 0 bases; junction bases not matched to a gene: 5.

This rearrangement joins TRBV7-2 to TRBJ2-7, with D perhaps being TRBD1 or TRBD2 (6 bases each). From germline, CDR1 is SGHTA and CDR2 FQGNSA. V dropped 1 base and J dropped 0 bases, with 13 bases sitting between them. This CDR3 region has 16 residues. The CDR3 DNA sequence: TGTGCCAGCAGCTTAGTGGGGGGCGGTAGCTCCTACGAGCAGTACTTC. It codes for CASSLVGGGSSYEQYF.

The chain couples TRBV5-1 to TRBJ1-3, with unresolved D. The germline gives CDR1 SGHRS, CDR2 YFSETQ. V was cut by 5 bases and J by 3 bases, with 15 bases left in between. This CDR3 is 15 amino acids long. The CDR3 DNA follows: TGCGCCAGCAGGCGGGGAGCAAGGAATGGAAACACCATATATTTT. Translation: CASRRGARNGNTIYF.

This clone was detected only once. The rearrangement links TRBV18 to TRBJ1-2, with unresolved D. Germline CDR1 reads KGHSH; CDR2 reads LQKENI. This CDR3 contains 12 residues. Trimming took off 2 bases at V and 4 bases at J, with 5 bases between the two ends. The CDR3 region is CASSPTAYGYTF. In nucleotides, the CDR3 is TGTGCCAGCTCACCAACAGCCTATGGCTACACCTTC.

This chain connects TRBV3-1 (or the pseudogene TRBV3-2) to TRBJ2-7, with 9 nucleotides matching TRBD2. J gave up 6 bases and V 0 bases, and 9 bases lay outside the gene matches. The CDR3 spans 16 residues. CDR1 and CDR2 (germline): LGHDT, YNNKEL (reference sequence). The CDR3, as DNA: TGTGCCAGCAGCCAAGATCTTGTTAGCGGGAGTCGCGAGCAGTACTTC. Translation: CASSQDLVSGSREQYF.

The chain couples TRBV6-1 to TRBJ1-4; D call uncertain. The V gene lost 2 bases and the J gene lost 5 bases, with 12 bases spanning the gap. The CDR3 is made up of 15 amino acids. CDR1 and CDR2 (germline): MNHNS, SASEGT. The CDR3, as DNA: TGTGCCAGCAGTGAAATAGGTAGTACAAATGAAAAACTGTTTTTT. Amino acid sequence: CASSEIGSTNEKLFF.

The CDR3 DNA reads as TGTGCCTGGAGTGTATCCAGGGTCGGTTTTGTGAATGAAAAACTGTTTTTT. Its protein is CAWSVSRVGFVNEKLFF. V and J are TRBV30 and TRBJ1-4, with a weak D call TRBD1 (5 bases). Trimming took 0 bases from V and 5 from J, leaving 19 bases between them. Germline loops: CDR1 GTSNPN, CDR2 SVGIG (reference sequence). CDR3 length: 17 amino acids.

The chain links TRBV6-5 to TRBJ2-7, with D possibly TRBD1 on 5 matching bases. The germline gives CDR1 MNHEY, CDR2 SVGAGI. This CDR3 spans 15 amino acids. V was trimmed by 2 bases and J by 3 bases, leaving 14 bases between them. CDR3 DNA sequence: TGTGCCAGCAGTTACGCGGCAGGGCTGCTCTACGAGCAGTACTTC. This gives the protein CASSYAAGLLYEQYF.

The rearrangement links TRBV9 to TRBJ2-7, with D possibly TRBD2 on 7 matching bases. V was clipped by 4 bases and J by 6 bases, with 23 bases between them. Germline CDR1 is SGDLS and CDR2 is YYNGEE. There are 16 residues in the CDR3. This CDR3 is CASSQRGFAGAPEQYF. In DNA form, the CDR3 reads TGTGCCAGCAGCCAGAGGGGGTTCGCGGGAGCCCCCGAGCAGTACTTC. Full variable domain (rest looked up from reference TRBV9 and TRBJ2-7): DSGVTQTPKHLITATGQRVTLRCSPRSGDLSVYWYQQSLDQGLQFLIQYYNGEERAKGNILERFSAQQFPDLHSELNLSSLELGDSALYFCASSQRGFAGAPEQYFGPGTRLTVT.

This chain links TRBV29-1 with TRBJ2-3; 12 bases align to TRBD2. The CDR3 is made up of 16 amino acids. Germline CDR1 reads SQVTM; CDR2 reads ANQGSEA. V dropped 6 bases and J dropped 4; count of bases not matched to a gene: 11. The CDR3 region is CSVLPSGRALADTQYF. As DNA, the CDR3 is TGCAGCGTCCTCCCTAGCGGGAGGGCTCTCGCAGATACGCAGTATTTT.